This T cell receptor beta chain was captured by sequencing in a study of T cell responses to AZD1222 COVID-19 vaccine. Turning to this clone: No antigen is known for it.

The protocol was immunoSEQ multiplex PCR, while the TCRdb copy is restricted to in-frame clones and leaves out a portion. Among 150,000 to 200,000 clones listed, about 90% were seen once. Study-wide results and caveats: Repertoires were obtained solely post-peak T cell response. An increase in Spike-specific TCR breadth and depth was observed after two AZD1222 doses. Baseline seropositivity characterized only 5 to 7 AZD1222 recipients. Among vaccine-associated CD4 TCRs, coverage spanned spike, with dominance at 160-218 and 743-854.

The TCR originated in an adult who received the AZD1222 COVID-19 vaccine. Sequenced material: peripheral blood, taken 28 days after the second AZD1222 dose.

CDR3: CASSRGTEGYGYTF. The DNA for the CDR3 is TGCGCCAGCAGCCGAGGGACAGAGGGTTATGGCTACACCTTC. V usage is TRBV4-1 and J usage is TRBJ1-2, with 7 bases fitting TRBD1. Germline CDR1 MGHRA, CDR2 YSYEKL. The CDR3 covers 14 residues. V shed 4 bases and J 5 bases; nucleotides not matched to a gene: 7.